These 7 T cell receptor beta chains were sequenced from one sample in a study of blood T cell repertoires in COVID-19. Profiling relied on immunoSEQ multiplex PCR, and the TCRdb table lists in-frame clones only, not all of them. The sample lists a few hundred thousand clones, approximately 83% occurring once. The sample was PBMCs or T cells enriched from blood (not recorded which). The receptors were gathered from a man aged 25 to 40 who had recovered from COVID-19.

The chain joins TRBV6-1 to TRBJ1-5; possibly TRBD1 for D (6 bases). Between the trimmed V and J ends, which lost 3 bases and 5 bases, there was a span of 20 bases. The CDR3 totals 17 residues. Germline V CDR1 and CDR2: MNHNS, SASEGT. The CDR3 nucleotides are TGTGCCAGCAGTGATTTAGCGAGGGGCAGGGGTTATCAGCCCCAGCATTTT. It encodes CASSDLARGRGYQPQHF.

The chain employs TRBV9 and TRBJ2-2; 9 nucleotides line up with TRBD2. The CDR3 totals 16 residues. V dropped 0 bases and J dropped 3; count of bases not matched to a gene: 3. Germline V gene data show CDR1 as SGDLS and CDR2 as YYNGEE. The CDR3 nucleotides are TGTGCCAGCAGCGTAGATAGCGGGGGCTACACCGGGGAGCTGTTTTTT. It codes for CASSVDSGGYTGELFF.

The chain uses TRBV5-1 and TRBJ1-2; D ambiguous. The V end was cut by 6 bases, the J end by 5 bases, with 8 bases between. From germline, CDR1 is SGHRS and CDR2 YFSETQ. This CDR3 spans 11 amino acids. In DNA form, the CDR3 reads TGCGCCAGCAAAGGAGAATATGGCTACACCTTC. This codes for CASKGEYGYTF.

This chain joins TRBV30 and TRBJ1-1; D unresolved. Germline CDR1 is GTSNPN and CDR2 is SVGIG (reference sequence). The CDR3 extends over 13 amino acids. V lost 0 bases and J 5 bases, leaving 10 bases between the germline ends. The CDR3 protein is CAWSVVPGTEAFF. The DNA for the CDR3 is TGTGCCTGGAGTGTAGTCCCGGGTACTGAAGCTTTCTTT. Full variable domain (remainder filled in from reference TRBV30 and TRBJ1-1): SQTIHQWPATLVQPVGSPLSLECTVEGTSNPNLYWYRQAAGRGLQLLFYSVGIGQISSEVPQNLSASRPQDRQFILSSKKLLLSDSGFYLCAWSVVPGTEAFFGQGTRLTVV.

V and J are TRBV7-3 and TRBJ2-5, with D maybe TRBD2 (6 bases). The CDR3 spans 13 residues. Germline V gene lookup returns CDR1 SGHTA and CDR2 FQGTGA. The V gene lost 5 bases and the J gene lost 7 bases, with 14 bases spanning the gap. CDR3 coding DNA: TGTGCCAGCAGCCTCCGTGAGCGGGCGACCCAGTACTTC. Protein sequence: CASSLRERATQYF.

The chain is built from TRBV11-2 and TRBJ2-7; D is perhaps TRBD1 (7 bases). V gave up 1 base and J gave up 5 bases, with 24 bases separating them. Germline CDR1 SGHAT, CDR2 FQNNGV. This CDR3 comprises 18 residues. CDR3 in DNA: TGTGCCAGCAGCTTAGCACAGGGGTTGGGGGGAATGAGGAACGAGCAGTACTTC. Its translation: CASSLAQGLGGMRNEQYF.

This clone showed up just once. This chain joins TRBV19 and TRBJ2-2, with D possibly TRBD2 on 5 matching bases. CDR3 length: 15 residues. CDR1 is LNHDA and CDR2 is SQIVND in the germline V gene (reference sequence). Trimming left V 7 bases short and J 0 bases short, with 12 bases between. The CDR3 DNA sequence: TGTGCCAGTATGTCGGACTTTACGAACACCGGGGAGCTGTTTTTT. Its translation: CASMSDFTNTGELFF.